This TCR beta chain was recorded in a study of blood T cell repertoires in COVID-19. How the authors handled the data: Amplification from reference gene primers served as the basis for estimated nucleated cell counts. Here immunoSEQ multiplex PCR was the method, and the copy in TCRdb shows in-frame clones only, minus some. The DNA was the basis for D and trimming; V, J and clone size are from that table. This sample has approximately 97,000 clones, with roughly nine tenths found just once. The CDR3 consists of 13 residues. After removal of 3 bases from V and 7 bases from J, the junction contained 0 bases not matched to a gene. Germline assignment: CDR1 LGHNA and CDR2 YSLEER.

Input material: peripheral blood. The chain links TRBV4-3 to TRBJ2-7, with 13 nucleotides matching TRBD2. The source is a man aged 50-59 years with active COVID-19. The CDR3 bases are TGCGCCAGCAGCCAGGGACTAGCGGGAGAGCAGTACTTC. Protein product: CASSQGLAGEQYF.